The sequence of this TCR beta chain was determined in a study of T cell changes during pregnancy in multiple sclerosis (dated by TCRdb to between 2017 and 2020). Notes on the research overall: The study examined how the T cell repertoire changed over the course of pregnancy in women with multiple sclerosis.

The library was generated by the immunoSEQ multiplex PCR assay. Imported from immuneACCESS, the table was reduced by TCRdb to in-frame sequences with V and J called. These copies leave out some clones; in studies compared against another copy, an unresolved V gene accounts for under half, and the cause of the remainder is not known. This sample comprises approximately 49,000 clones, about 90% of them detected only once. The top ten constitute less than 6.5% of the sample. The cysteine opens and the phenylalanine closes a CDR3 of 14 amino acids. Only CDR3 DNA remains: 42 bases, in frame from the first base. Cut back by 0 bases and 2 bases, the V and J ends lie 8 bases apart. In the germline V gene, CDR1 corresponds to SGDLS and CDR2 to YYNGEE. By how much of the sample it makes up, this clone is medium-sized (0.01 to 0.1%). The specificity of this receptor is unknown. Base qualities were left out, and no much larger clone turns up one base away.

The sample was peripheral blood, taken after pregnancy. The source of this sequence is a female donor in good health, enrolled as a control in a pregnancy study. The sequence links TRBV9 to TRBJ1-1; the D segment could be TRBD1, given 5 matching bases. In nucleotides, the sequence is TGTGCCAGCAGCGTAGAACAGGCCAACACTGAAGCTTTCTTT. This encodes CASSVEQANTEAFF.